This T cell receptor (beta chain) was sequenced in a study of shared clonotypes between healthy human individuals. Findings and limits, study-wide: For naive CD4 cells, roughly 5% of clonotypes were shared across several donors. The study's rarefaction showed incomplete sorted-subset sequencing despite large depth.

The assay was immunoSEQ multiplex PCR, and TCRdb's table has in-frame clones only and misses some. The top ten clones hold 0.35% to 0.5% of a sample with 2.3 million or so clones, approximately 95% of them seen once. Germline V gene lookup returns CDR1 SQVTM and CDR2 ANQGSEA. The CDR3 has 13 residues. The V and J ends lost 6 bases and 0 bases respectively, with 11 bases between them. There are a few counts of this clone. Its antigen remains unidentified. Division of CD4+ cells produced a CD45RA+ naive subset and a CD45RA-negative memory subset. The source of this sequence is a man aged 18 to 29 in good health. Some clones in this sample may be carry-over from other donors' samples. The specimen was naive CD4+ T cells from PBMCs. Documented subset: CD45RA+ positively selected. The V call is TRBV29-1, the J call TRBJ1-1; D unresolved. The CDR3 nucleotides read TGCAGCGTGTCACCTGTCCTGAACACTGAAGCTTTCTTT. Its translation: CSVSPVLNTEAFF.